The 20 T cell receptor beta chains below come from one sample, sequenced in a study of T cell responses to AZD1222 COVID-19 vaccine. Using immunoSEQ multiplex PCR, the repertoire was profiled, and TCRdb retains in-frame clones only, with some absent. Among 150,000 to 200,000 clones listed, approximately 89% were seen once. The sample was peripheral blood, taken on day 0 of AZD1222 vaccination. The origin of the receptors is an adult in good health.

The chain recombines TRBV28 with TRBJ1-1; the match to TRBD1 covers 7 bases. With V trimmed by 6 bases and J by 0 bases, 7 bases remained unmatched. This CDR3 spans 15 amino acids. Germline CDR1 and CDR2: MDHEN and SYDVKM. CDR3: CASRFPGQMNTEAFF. The CDR3 region has the DNA TGTGCCAGCAGGTTTCCGGGACAGATGAACACTGAAGCTTTCTTT. Supplemented by reference TRBV28 and TRBJ1-1, the full variable domain reads DVKVTQSSRYLVKRTGEKVFLECVQDMDHENMFWYRQDPGLGLRLIYFSYDVKMKEKGDIPEGYSVSREKKERFSLILESASTNQTSMYLCASRFPGQMNTEAFFGQGTRLTVV.

Here the CDR3 DNA reads TGTGCCAGCAGCCGCCGGGCCAGCTATGGCTACACCTTC. It is translated as CASSRRASYGYTF. This sequence joins TRBV28 and TRBJ1-2; D remains unclear. The germline V gene encodes CDR1 MDHEN and CDR2 SYDVKM. V was cut by 6 bases and J by 4 bases, with 12 bases left in between. This CDR3 is 13 amino acids long.

The chain employs TRBV30 and TRBJ2-3; D possibly uses TRBD1 or TRBD2 (5 bases each). CDR1 and CDR2 from the germline V gene are GTSNPN and SVGIG (reference sequence). The CDR3 covers 12 residues. V was trimmed by 3 bases and J by 5 bases, leaving 9 bases between them. CDR3 residues: CAWRGDVDTQYF. As DNA, the CDR3 is TGTGCCTGGAGGGGGGACGTAGATACGCAGTATTTT.

The chain carries TRBV6-5 and TRBJ2-7; 8 bases match TRBD2. The CDR3 runs to 12 residues. The V gene end was trimmed by 6 bases and the J gene end by 2 bases; junction bases not matched to a gene: 0. Germline V gene data show CDR1 as MNHEY and CDR2 as SVGAGI. CDR3 region: CASSGRAYEQYF. CDR3 bases: TGTGCCAGCAGCGGGAGGGCCTACGAGCAGTACTTC.

The table lists this clone with a few counts. V gene TRBV4-1 combines with J gene TRBJ1-5; D is perhaps TRBD1 (5 bases). This CDR3 spans 14 amino acids. The germline CDR1 and CDR2 sequences are MGHRA and YSYEKL. Trimming removed 4 bases at V and 5 bases at J, with 12 bases between. This CDR3 reads CASSLDRGYQPQHF. The CDR3 region has the DNA TGCGCCAGCAGCCTAGACAGAGGTTATCAGCCCCAGCATTTT.

This clone has only one observation. The chain combines TRBV7-9 with TRBJ1-5, with D uncertain. CDR1 SEHNR and CDR2 FQNEAQ come from the germline V gene (reference sequence). The CDR3 runs 12 residues. The ends were cut back, 8 bases at V and 2 bases at J, with 7 bases in the middle. The CDR3 DNA is TGTGCCAGCCGCATGGGCAATCAGCCCCAGCATTTT. Residues: CASRMGNQPQHF.

The rearrangement joins TRBV2 to TRBJ2-7; 8 bases line up with TRBD1. CDR1 SNHLY and CDR2 FYNNEI come from the germline V gene. V lost 1 base, J lost 2 bases, and 1 base stayed unmatched. The CDR3 loop spans 14 amino acids. CDR3 amino acids: CASSEVTGAYEQYF. CDR3 DNA: TGTGCCAGCAGTGAAGTGACAGGGGCCTACGAGCAGTACTTC.

V gene TRBV12-3 or TRBV12-4 combines with J gene TRBJ1-6, with TRBD1 matching 7 bases. This CDR3 has 13 residues. The V segment lost 6 bases and the J segment 11 bases; nucleotides outside the gene matches: 7. CDR3 loop: CASSIGQGAPLHF. DNA of the CDR3: TGTGCCAGCAGCATAGGGCAGGGGGCACCCCTCCACTTT.

In this sample, this clone turned up a few times. The chain combines TRBV28 with TRBJ2-7; TRBD2 agrees at 7 bases. V was clipped by 6 bases and J by 7 bases; unmatched bases: 21. The CDR3 length is 17 residues. CDR1 and CDR2 (germline): MDHEN, SYDVKM. CDR3 amino acids: CASSHRSLAVSLGEQYF. The DNA for the CDR3 is TGTGCCAGCAGCCACCGGAGTCTAGCGGTCTCCCTTGGGGAGCAGTACTTC.

This chain links TRBV3-1 (or the pseudogene TRBV3-2) with TRBJ2-7, with TRBD1 identical over 9 bases. Germline-derived CDR1 and CDR2 are LGHDT and YNNKEL (reference sequence). V was pared by 4 bases and J by 3 bases, with 1 base of the junction left unmatched. CDR3 size: 13 residues. CDR3 sequence: CASSRTGVYEQYF. CDR3 in DNA: TGTGCCAGCAGCCGGACAGGGGTCTACGAGCAGTACTTC.

The DNA for the CDR3 is TGTGCCAGCAGCTTACGCCTACGTGAAAAACTGTTTTTT. Translated, it gives CASSLRLREKLFF. V and J are TRBV11-1 and TRBJ1-4; D gene ambiguous. The CDR3 is 13 amino acids. The V gene's germline CDR1 is SGHAT and CDR2 FQDESV (reference sequence). Trimming left V 2 bases short and J 7 bases short, with 8 bases between.

This chain joins TRBV6-6 and TRBJ1-5, with D uncertain. Germline values: CDR1 MNHNY, CDR2 SVGAGI (reference sequence). V dropped 5 bases and J dropped 2 bases, with 10 bases sitting between them. The CDR3 is made up of 14 amino acids. CDR3 sequence reads: CASSRATGNQPQHF. The CDR3 coding sequence is TGTGCCAGCAGTCGCGCTACCGGCAATCAGCCCCAGCATTTT.

J is TRBJ1-3 and V is TRBV6-5; no clear D gene. Germline V gene lookup returns CDR1 MNHEY and CDR2 SVGAGI. The CDR3 has 11 residues. Trimming removed 10 bases at V and 9 bases at J, with 13 bases between. CDR3 loop: CATGQLGTIYF. The CDR3 DNA reads as TGTGCCACCGGCCAATTAGGCACCATATATTTT.

The V gene is TRBV11-1, the J gene TRBJ1-1; D remains ambiguous. The CDR3 sequence is 18 residues long. Between the trimmed V and J ends, which lost 0 bases and 5 bases, there was a span of 22 bases. Per germline, CDR1 SGHAT and CDR2 FQDESV (reference sequence). CDR3 coding DNA: TGTGCCAGCAGCTTAGCTCTTTCTTGGGAGTACCTGGGGACTGAAGCTTTCTTT. It specifies CASSLALSWEYLGTEAFF.

The chain combines TRBV2 with TRBJ2-5; 7 nucleotides match TRBD2. The CDR3 is 12 amino acids. Per the germline V gene, CDR1 is SNHLY and CDR2 is FYNNEI. The junction had 2 bases not matched to a gene; V was cut back by 2 bases and J by 8 bases. In DNA form, the CDR3 reads TGTGCCAGCAGTGAACTAGCGGCCACCCAGTACTTC. The encoded protein is CASSELAATQYF.

The genes are TRBV7-9 and TRBJ1-3; D gene unclear. Germline lookup yields CDR1 SEHNR and CDR2 FQNEAQ (reference sequence). The CDR3 extends over 15 amino acids. V was pared by 3 bases and J by 0 bases, with 9 bases between. The CDR3 bases are TGTGCCAGCAGCTTCCCGCTCAGCTCTGGAAACACCATATATTTT. The encoded protein is CASSFPLSSGNTIYF.

V is TRBV5-1 and J is TRBJ2-1, with unresolved D. The V gene lost 1 base and the J gene lost 15 bases, with 14 bases spanning the gap. Germline assignment: CDR1 SGHRS and CDR2 YFSETQ. CDR3 length: 12 amino acids. The CDR3 protein is CASSLSGQHRFF. The CDR3, as DNA: TGCGCCAGCAGCTTGTCGGGCCAACATCGGTTCTTC. The full variable domain, in which reference TRBV5-1 and TRBJ2-1 provide the parts outside the CDR3, is KAGVTQTPRYLIKTRGQQVTLSCSPISGHRSVSWYQQTPGQGLQFLFEYFSETQRNKGNFPGRFSGRQFSNSRSEMNVSTLELGDSALYLCASSLSGQHRFFGPGTRLTVL.

The rearrangement uses TRBV12-5 and TRBJ1-5; 9 positions agree with TRBD1. The CDR3 is 16 residues long. V lost 5 bases to trimming and J lost 4 bases; unmatched junction nucleotides: 9. CDR1 is LGHNT and CDR2 is FRNRAP in the germline V gene. In nucleotides, the CDR3 is TGTGCTAGTGGTCCCCCGGGACAGGGACCAAATCAGCCCCAGCATTTT. This encodes CASGPPGQGPNQPQHF.

The V call is TRBV7-2, the J call TRBJ1-3; D is uncertain. Germline V gene sequence: CDR1 SGHTA, CDR2 FQGNSA. Trimming took off 1 base at V and 1 base at J, with 11 bases between the two ends. The CDR3 loop spans 16 amino acids. The CDR3 region is CASSLVGGFSGNTIYF. The CDR3 region has the DNA TGTGCCAGCAGCTTAGTGGGAGGATTTTCTGGAAACACCATATATTTT.

Here the CDR3 DNA reads TGCGCCAGCAGGGAGGGGTCCTCTGGAAACACCATATATTTT. Its translation is CASREGSSGNTIYF. The chain couples TRBV5-1 to TRBJ1-3, with D possibly being TRBD1 (5 bases). The germline V gene encodes CDR1 SGHRS and CDR2 YFSETQ. The CDR3 is made up of 14 amino acids. V was cut by 5 bases and J by 0 bases, with 9 bases left in between.